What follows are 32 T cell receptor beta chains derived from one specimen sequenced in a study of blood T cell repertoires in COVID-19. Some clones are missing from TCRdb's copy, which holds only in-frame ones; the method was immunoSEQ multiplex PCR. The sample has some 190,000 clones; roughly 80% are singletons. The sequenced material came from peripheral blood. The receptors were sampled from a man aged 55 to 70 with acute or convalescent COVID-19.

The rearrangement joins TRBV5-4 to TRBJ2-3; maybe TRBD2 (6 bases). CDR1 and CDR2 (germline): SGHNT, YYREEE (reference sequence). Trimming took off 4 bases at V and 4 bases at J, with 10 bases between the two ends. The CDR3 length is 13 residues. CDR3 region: CASSADYSDTQYF. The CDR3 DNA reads TGTGCCAGCAGCGCGGACTATTCAGATACGCAGTATTTT.

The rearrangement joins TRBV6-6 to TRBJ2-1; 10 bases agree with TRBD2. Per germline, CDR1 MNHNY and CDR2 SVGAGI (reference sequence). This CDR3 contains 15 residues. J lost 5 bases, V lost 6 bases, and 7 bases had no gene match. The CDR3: CASSPPGTSDNEQFF. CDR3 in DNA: TGTGCCAGCAGCCCTCCCGGGACTAGCGACAATGAGCAGTTCTTC.

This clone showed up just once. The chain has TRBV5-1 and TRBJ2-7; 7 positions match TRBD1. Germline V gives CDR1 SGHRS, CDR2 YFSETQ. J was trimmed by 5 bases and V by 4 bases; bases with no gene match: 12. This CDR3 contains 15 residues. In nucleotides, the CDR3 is TGCGCCAGCAGCCCGGATGACAGGGTTTGGAACGAGCAGTACTTC. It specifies CASSPDDRVWNEQYF.

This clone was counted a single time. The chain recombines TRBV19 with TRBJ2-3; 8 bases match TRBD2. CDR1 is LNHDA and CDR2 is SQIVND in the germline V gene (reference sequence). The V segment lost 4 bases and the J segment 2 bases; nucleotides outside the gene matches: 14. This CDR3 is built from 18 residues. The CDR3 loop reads CASSTPSGSGGPTDTQYF. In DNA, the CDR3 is TGTGCCAGTAGTACCCCGTCCGGATCGGGGGGGCCCACAGATACGCAGTATTTT.

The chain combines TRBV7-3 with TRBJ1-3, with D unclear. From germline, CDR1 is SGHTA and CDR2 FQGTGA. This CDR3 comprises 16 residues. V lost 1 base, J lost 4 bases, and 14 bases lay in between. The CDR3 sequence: CASSLMGAGSGNTIYF. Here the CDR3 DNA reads TGTGCCAGCAGCTTAATGGGCGCGGGGTCCGGAAACACCATATATTTT.

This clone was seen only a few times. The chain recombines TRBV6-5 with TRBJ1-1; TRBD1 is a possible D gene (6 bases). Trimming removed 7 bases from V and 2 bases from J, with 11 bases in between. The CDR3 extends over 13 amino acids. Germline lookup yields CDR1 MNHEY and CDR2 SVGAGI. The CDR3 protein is CASTKQGNTEAFF. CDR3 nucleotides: TGTGCCAGCACTAAACAGGGAAACACTGAAGCTTTCTTT.

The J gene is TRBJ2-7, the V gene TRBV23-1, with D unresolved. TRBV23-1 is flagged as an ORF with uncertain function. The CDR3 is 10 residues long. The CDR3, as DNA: TGCCCCCCGCAGACCTACGAGCAGTACTTC. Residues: CPPQTYEQYF.

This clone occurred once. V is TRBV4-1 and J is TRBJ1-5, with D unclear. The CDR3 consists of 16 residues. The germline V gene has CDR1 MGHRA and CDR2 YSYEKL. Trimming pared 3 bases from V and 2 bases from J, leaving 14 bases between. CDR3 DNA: TGCGCCAGCAGCCAGACCTTGGTACGGGGCAATCAGCCCCAGCATTTT. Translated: CASSQTLVRGNQPQHF.

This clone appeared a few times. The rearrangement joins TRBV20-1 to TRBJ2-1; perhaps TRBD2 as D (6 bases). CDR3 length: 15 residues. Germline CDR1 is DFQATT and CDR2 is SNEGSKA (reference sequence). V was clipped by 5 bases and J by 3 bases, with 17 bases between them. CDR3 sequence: CSARALARIYNEQFF. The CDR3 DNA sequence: TGCAGTGCTCGTGCTCTAGCGCGGATCTACAATGAGCAGTTCTTC.

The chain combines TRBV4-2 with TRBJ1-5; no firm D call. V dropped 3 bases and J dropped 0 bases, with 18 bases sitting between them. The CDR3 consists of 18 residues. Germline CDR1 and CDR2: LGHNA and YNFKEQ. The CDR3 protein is CASSQEFPASYSNQPQHF. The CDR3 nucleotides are TGTGCCAGCAGCCAGGAGTTCCCCGCGAGTTATAGCAATCAGCCCCAGCATTTT.

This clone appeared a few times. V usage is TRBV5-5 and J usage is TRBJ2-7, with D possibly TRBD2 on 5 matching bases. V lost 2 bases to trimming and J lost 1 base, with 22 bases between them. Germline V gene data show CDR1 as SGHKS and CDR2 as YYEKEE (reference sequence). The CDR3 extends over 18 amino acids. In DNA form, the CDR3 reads TGTGCCAGCAGCTTTTCTCTGGAGGCCAGACCTCTATCCTACGAGCAGTACTTC. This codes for CASSFSLEARPLSYEQYF. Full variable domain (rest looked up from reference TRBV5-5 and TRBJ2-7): DAGVTQSPTHLIKTRGQQVTLRCSPISGHKSVSWYQQVLGQGPQFIFQYYEKEERGRGNFPDRFSARQFPNYSSELNVNALLLGDSALYLCASSFSLEARPLSYEQYFGPGTRLTVT.

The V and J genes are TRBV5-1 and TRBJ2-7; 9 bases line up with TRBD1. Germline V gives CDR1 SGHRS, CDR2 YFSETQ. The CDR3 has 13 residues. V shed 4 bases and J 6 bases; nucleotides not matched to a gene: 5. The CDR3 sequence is CASSQDRGLEQYF. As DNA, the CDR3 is TGCGCCAGCAGCCAGGACAGGGGCCTCGAGCAGTACTTC.

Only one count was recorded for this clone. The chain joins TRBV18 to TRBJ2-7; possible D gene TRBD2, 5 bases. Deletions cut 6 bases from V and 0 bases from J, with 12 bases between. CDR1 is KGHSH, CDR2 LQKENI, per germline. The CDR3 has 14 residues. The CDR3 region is CASSSSANSYEQYF. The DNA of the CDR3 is TGTGCCAGCTCGAGTAGCGCGAACTCCTACGAGCAGTACTTC. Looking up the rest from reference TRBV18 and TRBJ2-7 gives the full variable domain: NAGVMQNPRHLVRRRGQEARLRCSPMKGHSHVYWYRQLPEEGLKFMVYLQKENIIDESGMPKERFSAEFPKEGPSILRIQQVVRGDSAAYFCASSSSANSYEQYFGPGTRLTVT.

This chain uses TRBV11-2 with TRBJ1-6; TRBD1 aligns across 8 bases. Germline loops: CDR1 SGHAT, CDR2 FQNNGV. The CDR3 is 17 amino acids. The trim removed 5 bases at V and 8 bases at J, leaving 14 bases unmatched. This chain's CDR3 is CASSMIGQGVRYSPLHF. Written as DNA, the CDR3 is TGTGCCAGCAGCATGATCGGACAGGGAGTAAGGTATTCACCCCTCCACTTT.

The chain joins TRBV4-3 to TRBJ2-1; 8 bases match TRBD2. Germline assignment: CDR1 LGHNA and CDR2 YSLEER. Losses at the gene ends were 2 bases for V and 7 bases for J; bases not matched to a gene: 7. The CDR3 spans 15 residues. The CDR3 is CASSQSGGAGNEQFF. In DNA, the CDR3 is TGCGCCAGCAGCCAATCCGGGGGGGCCGGAAATGAGCAGTTCTTC.

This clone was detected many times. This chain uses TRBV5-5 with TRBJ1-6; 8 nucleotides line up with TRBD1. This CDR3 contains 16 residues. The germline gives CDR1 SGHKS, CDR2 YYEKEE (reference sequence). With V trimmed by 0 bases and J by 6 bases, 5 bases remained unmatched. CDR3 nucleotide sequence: TGTGCCAGCAGCTTGGGGCAGGGGGCGAGTAATTCACCCCTCCACTTT. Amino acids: CASSLGQGASNSPLHF.

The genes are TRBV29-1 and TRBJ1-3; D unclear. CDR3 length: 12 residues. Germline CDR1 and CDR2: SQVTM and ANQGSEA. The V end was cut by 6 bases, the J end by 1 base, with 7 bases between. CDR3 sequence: CSVLDSGNTIYF. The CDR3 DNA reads TGCAGCGTGCTAGATTCTGGAAACACCATATATTTT.

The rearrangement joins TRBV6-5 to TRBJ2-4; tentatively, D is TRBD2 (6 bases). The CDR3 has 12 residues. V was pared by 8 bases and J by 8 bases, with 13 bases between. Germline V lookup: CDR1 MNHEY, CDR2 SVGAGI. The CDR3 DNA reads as TGTGCCAGCGCGGGCGGGAAGTACATTCAGTACTTC. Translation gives CASAGGKYIQYF.

The CDR3 sequence is CASRPGGGTDTQYF. Here the CDR3 DNA reads TGTGCCAGCAGGCCCGGCGGGGGCACAGATACGCAGTATTTT. The V and J genes are TRBV9 and TRBJ2-3, with TRBD2 as a possible D gene (6 bases). The V gene's germline CDR1 is SGDLS and CDR2 YYNGEE. V lost 5 bases, J lost 1 base, and 11 bases lay in between. This CDR3 is 14 amino acids long.

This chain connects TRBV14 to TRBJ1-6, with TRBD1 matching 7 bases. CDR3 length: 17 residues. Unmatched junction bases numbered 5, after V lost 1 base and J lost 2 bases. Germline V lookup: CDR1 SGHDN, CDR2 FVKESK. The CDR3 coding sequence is TGTGCCAGCAGCCAAGGCCCGCAGGGGGCCTATAATTCACCCCTCCACTTT. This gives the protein CASSQGPQGAYNSPLHF. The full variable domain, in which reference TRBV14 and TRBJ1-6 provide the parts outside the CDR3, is EAGVTQFPSHSVIEKGQTVTLRCDPISGHDNLYWYRRVMGKEIKFLLHFVKESKQDESGMPNNRFLAERTGGTYSTLKVQPAELEDSGVYFCASSQGPQGAYNSPLHFGNGTRLTVT.

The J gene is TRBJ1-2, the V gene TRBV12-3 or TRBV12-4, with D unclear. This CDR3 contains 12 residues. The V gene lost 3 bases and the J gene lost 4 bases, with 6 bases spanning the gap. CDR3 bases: TGTGCCAGCAGTTTTTCAGTCTATGGCTACACCTTC. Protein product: CASSFSVYGYTF.

The CDR3 DNA reads TGTGCCACGACTAGCGGTTCCCCCTACGAGCAGTACTTC. It encodes CATTSGSPYEQYF. The chain combines TRBV6-5 with TRBJ2-7, with TRBD2 matching 9 bases. The CDR3 has 13 amino acids. With 10 bases clipped from V and 2 bases from J, the junction kept 6 bases outside the gene matches. Germline V gene lookup returns CDR1 MNHEY and CDR2 SVGAGI.

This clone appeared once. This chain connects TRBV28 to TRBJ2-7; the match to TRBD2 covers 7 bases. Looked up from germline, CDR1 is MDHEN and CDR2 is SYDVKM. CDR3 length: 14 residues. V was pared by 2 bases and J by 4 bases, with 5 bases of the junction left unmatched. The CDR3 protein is CASSLASGHYEQYF. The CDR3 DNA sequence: TGTGCCAGCAGTTTAGCTAGCGGTCATTACGAGCAGTACTTC.

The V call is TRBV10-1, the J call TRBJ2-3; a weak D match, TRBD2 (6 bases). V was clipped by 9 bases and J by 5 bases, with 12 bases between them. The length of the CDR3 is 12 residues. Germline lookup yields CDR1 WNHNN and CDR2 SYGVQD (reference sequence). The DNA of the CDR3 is TGCGCCAGTTCTGCGGGACGAGATACGCAGTATTTT. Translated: CASSAGRDTQYF.

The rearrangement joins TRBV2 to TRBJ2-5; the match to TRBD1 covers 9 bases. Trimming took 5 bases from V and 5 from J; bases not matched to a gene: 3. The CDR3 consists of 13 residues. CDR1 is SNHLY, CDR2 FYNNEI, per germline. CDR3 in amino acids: CASSRQGGETQYF. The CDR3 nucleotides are TGTGCCAGCAGTAGACAGGGGGGTGAGACCCAGTACTTC.

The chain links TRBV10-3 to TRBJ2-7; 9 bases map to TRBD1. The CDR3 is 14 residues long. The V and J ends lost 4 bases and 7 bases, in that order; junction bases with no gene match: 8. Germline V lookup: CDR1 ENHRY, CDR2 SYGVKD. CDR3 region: CAISVAQGAGEQYF. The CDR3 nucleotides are TGTGCCATCAGTGTCGCACAGGGGGCGGGGGAGCAGTACTTC.

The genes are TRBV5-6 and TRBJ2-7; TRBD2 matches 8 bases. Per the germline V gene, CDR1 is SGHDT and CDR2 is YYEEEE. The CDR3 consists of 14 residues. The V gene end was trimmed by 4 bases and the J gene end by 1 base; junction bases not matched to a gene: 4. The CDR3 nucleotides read TGTGCCAGCAGCCCAGCGGGAGAGTCCTACGAGCAGTACTTC. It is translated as CASSPAGESYEQYF.

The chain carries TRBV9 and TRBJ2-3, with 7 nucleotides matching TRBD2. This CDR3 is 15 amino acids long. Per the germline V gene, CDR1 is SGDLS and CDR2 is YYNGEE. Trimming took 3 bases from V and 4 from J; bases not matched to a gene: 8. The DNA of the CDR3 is TGTGCCAGCAGCGCCGGGACGGGGGGTCCAGATACGCAGTATTTT. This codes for CASSAGTGGPDTQYF.

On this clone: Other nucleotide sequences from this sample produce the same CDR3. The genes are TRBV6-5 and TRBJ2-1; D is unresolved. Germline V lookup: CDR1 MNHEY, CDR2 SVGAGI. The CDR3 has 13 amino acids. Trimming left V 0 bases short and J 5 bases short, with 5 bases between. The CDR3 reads CASSYSFNNEQFF. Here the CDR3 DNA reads TGTGCCAGCAGTTACTCGTTCAACAATGAGCAGTTCTTC.

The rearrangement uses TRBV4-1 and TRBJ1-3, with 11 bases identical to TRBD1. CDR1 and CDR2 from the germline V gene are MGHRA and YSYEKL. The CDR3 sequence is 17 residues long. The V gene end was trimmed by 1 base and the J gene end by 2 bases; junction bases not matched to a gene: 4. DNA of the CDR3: TGCGCCAGCAGCCAAGGGACAGGGGGCTGGACTGGAAACACCATATATTTT. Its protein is CASSQGTGGWTGNTIYF.

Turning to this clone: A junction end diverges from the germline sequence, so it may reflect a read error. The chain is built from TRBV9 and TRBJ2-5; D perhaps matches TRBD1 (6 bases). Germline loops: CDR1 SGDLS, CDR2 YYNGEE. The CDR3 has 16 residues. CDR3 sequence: CASNVEGWGPRETQYF. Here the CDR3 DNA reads TGTGCCAGCAACGTAGAAGGTTGGGGGCCGCGGGAGACCCAGTACTTC.

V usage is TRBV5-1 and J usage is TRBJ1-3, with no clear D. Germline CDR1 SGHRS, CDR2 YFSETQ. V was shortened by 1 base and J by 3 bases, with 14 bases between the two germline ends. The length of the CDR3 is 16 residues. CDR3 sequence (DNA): TGCGCCAGCAGCTTGATGGGCCCTGGAAGTGGAAACACCATATATTTT. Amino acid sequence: CASSLMGPGSGNTIYF.